These T cell receptor beta chains were read from a single sample in a study of vaccination effects on CD4 cells after COVID-19. Libraries were prepared by immunoSEQ multiplex PCR; TCRdb keeps only in-frame clonotypes and omits some of them. This sample has roughly 20,000 clones, with 70% found just once. Their target antigens are unknown. Source: CD4+ T cells from PBMCs cultured with HCoV-229E spike peptides, taken before COVID-19 vaccination. All receptors derive from a human donor who received a COVID-19 vaccine. The CDR3 runs from the conserved cysteine through the conserved F or W. Fields, in order: V gene, clone size, D gene, CDR3 length, J gene, CDR3 protein, CDR3 DNA. D genes are given only for firm matches. The size entry is marked missing in some rows and otherwise reads once, few, many or a size class.

v_gene: TRBV25-1; abundance: .; d_gene: .; len: 17; j_gene: TRBJ2-5; CDR3aa: CASSHLSTNLHQETQYF; CDR3nt: TGTGCCAGCAGTCACCTTAGCACCAACCTCCACCAAGAGACCCAGTACTTC
v_gene: TRBV6-1; abundance: .; d_gene: .; len: 16; j_gene: TRBJ1-6; CDR3aa: CASSDPTFSWNSPLHF; CDR3nt: TGTGCCAGCAGTGATCCTACCTTCAGTTGGAATTCACCCCTCCACTTT
v_gene: TRBV28; abundance: .; d_gene: .; len: 11; j_gene: TRBJ2-2; CDR3aa: CASEGRAELFF; CDR3nt: TGTGCCAGCGAAGGCCGGGCGGAGCTGTTTTTT
v_gene: TRBV15; abundance: .; d_gene: .; len: 13; j_gene: TRBJ2-7; CDR3aa: CATSRRGSYEQYF; CDR3nt: TGTGCCACCAGCAGACGGGGATCCTACGAGCAGTACTTC
v_gene: TRBV5-1; abundance: .; d_gene: .; len: 15; j_gene: TRBJ1-2; CDR3aa: CASSLVRDGPYGYTF; CDR3nt: TGCGCCAGCAGCCTCGTCCGGGACGGTCCATATGGCTACACCTTC
v_gene: TRBV6-5; abundance: .; d_gene: TRBD1; len: 13; j_gene: TRBJ2-7; CDR3aa: CASSDRGRGEQYF; CDR3nt: TGTGCCAGCAGCGACAGGGGGCGCGGCGAGCAGTACTTC
v_gene: TRBV27; abundance: .; d_gene: TRBD2; len: 16; j_gene: TRBJ2-3; CDR3aa: CASSLATTSSTDTQYF; CDR3nt: TGTGCCAGCAGTTTAGCTACGACTAGCAGCACAGATACGCAGTATTTT
v_gene: TRBV7-9; abundance: .; d_gene: TRBD2; len: 16; j_gene: TRBJ2-1; CDR3aa: CASSSRAGGLDGEQFF; CDR3nt: TGTGCCAGCAGCTCAAGAGCGGGGGGGCTGGACGGTGAGCAGTTCTTC
v_gene: TRBV28; abundance: few; d_gene: .; len: 14; j_gene: TRBJ1-1; CDR3aa: CASSLDISNTEAFF; CDR3nt: TGTGCCAGCAGTCTGGACATTTCCAACACTGAAGCTTTCTTT
v_gene: TRBV27; abundance: .; d_gene: TRBD1; len: 15; j_gene: TRBJ2-7; CDR3aa: CASSLTDRGTYEQYF; CDR3nt: TGTGCCAGCAGTCTGACGGACAGGGGTACCTACGAGCAGTACTTC
v_gene: TRBV13; abundance: .; d_gene: .; len: 12; j_gene: TRBJ2-7; CDR3aa: CASSRWFDEQYF; CDR3nt: TGTGCCAGCAGCCGGTGGTTTGATGAGCAGTACTTC
v_gene: TRBV2; abundance: .; d_gene: TRBD2; len: 12; j_gene: TRBJ2-7; CDR3aa: CATGLAENVQYF; CDR3nt: TGTGCCACGGGACTAGCGGAAAATGTGCAGTACTTC
v_gene: TRBV11-2; abundance: .; d_gene: .; len: 18; j_gene: TRBJ1-1; CDR3aa: CASSRAVVSGSWNTEAFF; CDR3nt: TGTGCCAGCAGCCGGGCAGTGGTCTCGGGGTCGTGGAACACTGAAGCTTTCTTT
v_gene: TRBV2; abundance: .; d_gene: TRBD1; len: 15; j_gene: TRBJ2-1; CDR3aa: CASSPGTGGSNEQFF; CDR3nt: TGTGCCAGCAGTCCCGGGACAGGGGGTTCCAATGAGCAGTTCTTC
v_gene: TRBV5-1; abundance: .; d_gene: TRBD1; len: 15; j_gene: TRBJ1-5; CDR3aa: CASSLGTGEGQPQHF; CDR3nt: TGCGCCAGCAGCTTGGGGACAGGGGAGGGTCAGCCCCAGCATTTT
v_gene: TRBV2; abundance: .; d_gene: .; len: 15; j_gene: TRBJ2-5; CDR3aa: CASSSGLGGRETQYF; CDR3nt: TGTGCCAGCAGTTCGGGGCTAGGAGGAAGAGAGACCCAGTACTTC
v_gene: TRBV27; abundance: .; d_gene: .; len: 14; j_gene: TRBJ1-1; CDR3aa: CASSSVGPNTEAFF; CDR3nt: TGTGCCAGCAGTTCAGTGGGGCCGAACACTGAAGCTTTCTTT
v_gene: TRBV6-5; abundance: .; d_gene: .; len: 16; j_gene: TRBJ1-2; CDR3aa: CASSYRTTGTQRGYTF; CDR3nt: TGTGCCAGCAGTTACCGCACAACAGGGACACAACGGGGCTACACCTTC
v_gene: TRBV19; abundance: .; d_gene: .; len: 14; j_gene: TRBJ1-2; CDR3aa: CASRTGGTNYGYTF; CDR3nt: TGTGCCAGTCGGACTGGGGGTACTAACTATGGCTACACCTTC
v_gene: TRBV5-1; abundance: .; d_gene: TRBD1; len: 13; j_gene: TRBJ1-2; CDR3aa: CASSLRQGGGYTF; CDR3nt: TGCGCCAGCAGCTTACGACAGGGGGGTGGCTACACCTTC
v_gene: TRBV19; abundance: once; d_gene: TRBD1; len: 16; j_gene: TRBJ1-3; CDR3aa: CASSINRGVSGNTIYF; CDR3nt: TGTGCCAGTAGTATCAACAGGGGGGTGTCTGGAAACACCATATATTTT
v_gene: TRBV5-1; abundance: .; d_gene: .; len: 15; j_gene: TRBJ2-1; CDR3aa: CASSLNGSSYNEQFF; CDR3nt: TGCGCCAGCAGCTTGAACGGGAGCTCCTACAATGAGCAGTTCTTC
v_gene: TRBV2; abundance: .; d_gene: .; len: 12; j_gene: TRBJ2-6; CDR3aa: CASSLGANVLTF; CDR3nt: TGTGCCAGCAGTTTGGGGGCCAACGTCCTGACTTTC
v_gene: TRBV7-8; abundance: .; d_gene: .; len: 16; j_gene: TRBJ2-7; CDR3aa: CASSLRFRTAPYEQYF; CDR3nt: TGTGCCAGCAGCCTCCGGTTCCGGACAGCACCCTACGAGCAGTACTTC
v_gene: TRBV12-5; abundance: .; d_gene: TRBD2; len: 23; j_gene: TRBJ2-3; CDR3aa: CASGLVVGTSGGALFNRTDTQYF; CDR3nt: TGTGCTAGTGGTTTGGTTGTCGGGACTAGCGGGGGGGCTTTGTTTAACCGCACAGATACGCAGTATTTT
v_gene: TRBV7-9; abundance: .; d_gene: .; len: 13; j_gene: TRBJ1-2; CDR3aa: CASSLRTYYGYTF; CDR3nt: TGTGCCAGCAGCTTAAGGACCTACTATGGCTACACCTTC
v_gene: TRBV27; abundance: .; d_gene: .; len: 15; j_gene: TRBJ2-3; CDR3aa: CASSLVRGRGDTQYF; CDR3nt: TGTGCCAGCAGTTTAGTACGGGGGCGCGGAGATACGCAGTATTTT
v_gene: TRBV30; abundance: few; d_gene: .; len: 14; j_gene: TRBJ1-1; CDR3aa: CAWSVNRRNTEAFF; CDR3nt: TGTGCCTGGAGTGTAAATCGGAGGAACACTGAAGCTTTCTTT
v_gene: TRBV2; abundance: .; d_gene: .; len: 14; j_gene: TRBJ1-5; CDR3aa: CASSETSERQPQHF; CDR3nt: TGTGCCAGCAGTGAGACTTCGGAAAGGCAGCCCCAGCATTTT
v_gene: TRBV19; abundance: .; d_gene: .; len: 15; j_gene: TRBJ2-2; CDR3aa: CASSIEATNTGELFF; CDR3nt: TGTGCCAGTAGTATAGAAGCGACGAACACCGGGGAGCTGTTTTTT
v_gene: TRBV6-1; abundance: .; d_gene: TRBD1; len: 15; j_gene: TRBJ1-2; CDR3aa: CASSEGTGGAYGYTF; CDR3nt: TGTGCCAGCAGTGAGGGGACAGGGGGCGCCTATGGCTACACCTTC
v_gene: TRBV30; abundance: .; d_gene: TRBD1; len: 13; j_gene: TRBJ2-5; CDR3aa: CAWSTRGRETQYF; CDR3nt: TGTGCCTGGAGCACCAGGGGGCGAGAGACCCAGTACTTC
v_gene: TRBV3-1/TRBV3-2; abundance: .; d_gene: TRBD1; len: 14; j_gene: TRBJ1-4; CDR3aa: CASSQRQGIEKLFF; CDR3nt: TGTGCCAGCAGCCAAAGACAGGGAATTGAAAAACTGTTTTTT
v_gene: TRBV5-5; abundance: .; d_gene: .; len: 14; j_gene: TRBJ1-5; CDR3aa: CASSLSGTSQPQHF; CDR3nt: TGTGCCAGCAGCTTATCCGGGACAAGCCAGCCCCAGCATTTT
v_gene: TRBV12-5; abundance: .; d_gene: .; len: 12; j_gene: TRBJ2-7; CDR3aa: CASGSQEYEQYF; CDR3nt: TGTGCTAGTGGTTCACAGGAGTACGAGCAGTACTTC
v_gene: TRBV5-1; abundance: .; d_gene: TRBD1; len: 15; j_gene: TRBJ2-3; CDR3aa: CASSLQGDRTDTQYF; CDR3nt: TGCGCCAGCAGCTTACAGGGGGACCGCACAGATACGCAGTATTTT
v_gene: TRBV30; abundance: .; d_gene: .; len: 12; j_gene: TRBJ1-1; CDR3aa: CAWGLGATEAFF; CDR3nt: TGTGCCTGGGGGTTGGGGGCTACTGAAGCTTTCTTT
v_gene: TRBV11-2; abundance: .; d_gene: TRBD1; len: 15; j_gene: TRBJ1-2; CDR3aa: CASSSAGTGGYGYTF; CDR3nt: TGTGCCAGCAGCTCCGCCGGGACAGGCGGCTATGGCTACACCTTC
v_gene: TRBV19; abundance: .; d_gene: .; len: 13; j_gene: TRBJ1-5; CDR3aa: CASSTGSGQPQHF; CDR3nt: TGTGCCAGTAGTACGGGGTCAGGTCAGCCCCAGCATTTT
v_gene: TRBV9; abundance: once; d_gene: .; len: 14; j_gene: TRBJ1-6; CDR3aa: CASSVAPGNSPLHF; CDR3nt: TGTGCCAGCAGCGTAGCGCCAGGGAATTCACCCCTCCACTTT
v_gene: TRBV2; abundance: .; d_gene: .; len: 14; j_gene: TRBJ2-3; CDR3aa: CASSVLASTDTQYF; CDR3nt: TGTGCCAGCAGTGTGTTGGCTAGCACAGATACGCAGTATTTT
v_gene: TRBV28; abundance: few; d_gene: .; len: 11; j_gene: TRBJ1-2; CDR3aa: CASSFQGGYTF; CDR3nt: TGTGCCAGCAGTTTCCAGGGTGGCTACACCTTC
v_gene: TRBV27; abundance: .; d_gene: .; len: 13; j_gene: TRBJ1-1; CDR3aa: CASSWSRLTEAFF; CDR3nt: TGTGCCAGCAGTTGGTCACGTCTGACTGAAGCTTTCTTT
v_gene: TRBV12-3/TRBV12-4; abundance: .; d_gene: .; len: 13; j_gene: TRBJ1-1; CDR3aa: CASSLYEGTEAFF; CDR3nt: TGTGCCAGCAGTTTATACGAGGGCACTGAAGCTTTCTTT
v_gene: TRBV5-8; abundance: .; d_gene: .; len: 11; j_gene: TRBJ1-2; CDR3aa: CASSLPHGYTF; CDR3nt: TGTGCCAGCAGCTTACCCCATGGCTACACCTTC
v_gene: TRBV18; abundance: .; d_gene: .; len: 14; j_gene: TRBJ2-7; CDR3aa: CASSPMTPVGEQYF; CDR3nt: TGTGCCAGCTCACCAATGACTCCCGTCGGCGAGCAGTACTTC
v_gene: TRBV18; abundance: .; d_gene: TRBD1; len: 16; j_gene: TRBJ1-6; CDR3aa: CASSPGDRGGNSPLHF; CDR3nt: TGTGCCAGCTCACCGGGAGACAGGGGGGGCAATTCACCCCTCCACTTT
v_gene: TRBV29-1; abundance: .; d_gene: TRBD2; len: 15; j_gene: TRBJ2-7; CDR3aa: CSVSYLAGGLYEQYF; CDR3nt: TGCAGCGTATCCTACCTAGCGGGAGGTCTCTACGAGCAGTACTTC
v_gene: TRBV18; abundance: few; d_gene: TRBD1; len: 17; j_gene: TRBJ1-1; CDR3aa: CASSSRTGGSSNTEAFF; CDR3nt: TGTGCCAGCTCATCCCGGACAGGGGGCTCCTCGAACACTGAAGCTTTCTTT
v_gene: TRBV12-5; abundance: .; d_gene: TRBD1; len: 15; j_gene: TRBJ2-7; CDR3aa: CASGLELQGTYEQYF; CDR3nt: TGTGCTAGTGGTTTGGAACTACAGGGGACCTACGAGCAGTACTTC
v_gene: TRBV7-8; abundance: .; d_gene: TRBD2; len: 17; j_gene: TRBJ2-1; CDR3aa: CASSSSQGGITYNEQFF; CDR3nt: TGTGCCAGCAGCTCGAGCCAGGGAGGGATAACCTACAATGAGCAGTTCTTC